The 5 T cell receptor beta chains listed next were all sequenced from one sample in a study of OX40 agonist ivuxolimab in advanced cancers. Clones were sequenced by immunoSEQ multiplex PCR, and TCRdb holds only the in-frame ones, with some missing. The table lists approximately 77,000 clones, approximately 80% of them singletons. The source material was CD4+ or CD8+ T cells sorted from blood, sampled in a trial of the OX40 agonist ivuxolimab. The receptors stem from an adult with an advanced solid tumor such as melanoma, head and neck, liver or kidney cancer.

The chain has TRBV28 and TRBJ1-5; no definite D call. This CDR3 is 17 amino acids long. Germline V gene data show CDR1 as MDHEN and CDR2 as SYDVKM. V lost 3 bases to trimming and J lost 5 bases, with 20 bases between them. The CDR3 bases are TGTGCCAGCAGTTTTTTTGGGCGGGGAGCCCCCGATCAGCCCCAGCATTTT. This encodes CASSFFGRGAPDQPQHF. The full variable domain, completed using reference TRBV28 and TRBJ1-5, is DVKVTQSSRYLVKRTGEKVFLECVQDMDHENMFWYRQDPGLGLRLIYFSYDVKMKEKGDIPEGYSVSREKKERFSLILESASTNQTSMYLCASSFFGRGAPDQPQHFGDGTRLSIL.

The J gene is TRBJ2-3, the V gene TRBV18, with D perhaps matching TRBD1 or TRBD2 (5 bases each). Germline CDR1 is KGHSH and CDR2 is LQKENI. Trimming removed 6 bases from V and 2 bases from J, with 24 bases in between. The CDR3 spans 18 residues. The CDR3 nucleotides are TGTGCCAGCTCCACGGGACGTCCAAAAAGGAGCTTCACAGATACGCAGTATTTT. Translation: CASSTGRPKRSFTDTQYF.

The CDR3 protein is CASRSLAGVNEQYF. In DNA, the CDR3 is TGTGCCAGCAGGTCACTAGCGGGAGTAAACGAGCAGTACTTC. The chain combines TRBV27 with TRBJ2-7; TRBD2 agrees at 11 bases. The CDR3 consists of 14 residues. With V trimmed by 6 bases and J by 5 bases, 6 bases remained unmatched. Germline V gene sequence: CDR1 MNHEY, CDR2 SMNVEV (reference sequence).

The J gene is TRBJ2-1, the V gene TRBV30; possibly TRBD1 for D (6 bases). Trimming removed 2 bases at V and 3 bases at J, with 8 bases between. This CDR3 comprises 13 residues. In germline, CDR1 is GTSNPN, CDR2 SVGIG (reference sequence). The CDR3 DNA reads as TGTGCCTGGAGTCAGGGGTTCTACAATGAGCAGTTCTTC. Translation gives CAWSQGFYNEQFF.

V is TRBV7-2 and J is TRBJ2-5; no clear D gene. Trimming cost V 4 bases and J 5 bases, with 11 bases left between them. Germline V gene sequence: CDR1 SGHTA, CDR2 FQGNSA. CDR3 size: 13 residues. The CDR3 region is CASSWSVGETQYF. Here the CDR3 DNA reads TGTGCCAGCAGCTGGTCGGTGGGGGAGACCCAGTACTTC.